This T cell receptor beta chain was profiled in a study of T cells in tuberculosis. Study-wide background: This South African cohort compared adolescents with or without latent tuberculosis against adults with active tuberculosis. Blood was taken before or within 7 days of anti-tuberculosis therapy. Findings and caveats of the study: Active tuberculosis patients had shorter CDR3-alpha; the beta difference was nonsignificant.

Produced via immunoSEQ multiplex PCR; TCRdb's table is partial and in-frame only. The sample holds about 40,000 clones; around 94% are singletons and the top ten take less than 5%. The V end was cut by 0 bases, the J end by 11 bases, with 13 bases between. The CDR3 loop spans 13 amino acids. Germline V CDR1 and CDR2: LGHNA, YSLEER. This clone has more than one count but fewer than ten. Its antigen remains unidentified. As to time point: new active TB diagnosis, blood taken before or within 7 days of starting treatment. This receptor was taken from an adult with tuberculosis. J is TRBJ1-1 and V is TRBV4-3; maybe TRBD1 (6 bases). Material: PBMCs, obtained at tuberculosis diagnosis. Here the CDR3 reads CASSQEPEQGAFF. The CDR3 region has the DNA TGCGCCAGCAGCCAAGAACCCGAACAGGGCGCTTTCTTT.